This T cell receptor beta chain was recorded in a study of shared clonotypes between healthy human individuals. The study's findings and limits: The naive CD4 repertoires of a handful of donors were compared, and around 5% of clonotypes were shared.

Comment on this clone: The target antigen is unknown.

Germline values: CDR1 LGHNA, CDR2 YSLEER. The V segment lost 2 bases and the J segment 7 bases; nucleotides outside the gene matches: 12. The CDR3 is 17 amino acids. Clones were sequenced by immunoSEQ multiplex PCR, and TCRdb holds only the in-frame ones, with some missing. The sample yields about 2.3 million clones, roughly 93% seen once. The chain employs TRBV4-3 and TRBJ2-1, with TRBD2 identical over 9 bases. Sequencing was carried out using naive CD4+ T cells from PBMCs. Stated subset: CD45RA+ positively selected. The origin of this receptor is a man younger than 35 in good health. Some clones in this sample may be carry-over from other donors' samples. The CDR3 spells CASSQSSTSGGGNEQFF. The CDR3 DNA follows: TGCGCCAGCAGCCAAAGTTCGACTAGCGGTGGGGGGAATGAGCAGTTCTTC.